A selection of T cell receptor beta chains follows, all from one sample in a study of blood T cell repertoires in COVID-19. Profiled with immunoSEQ multiplex PCR; TCRdb holds only in-frame clones, not every one. Here the sample spans hundreds of thousands of clones, roughly 85% being singletons. The source material was peripheral blood. The receptors originated from a woman between 18 and 30 years old with acute or convalescent COVID-19. Each CDR3 is given without its conserved first and last residue. Fields, in order: CDR3 protein, J gene, CDR3 length, clone size, V gene. Expanded clones are given a class, and other clones once, few, many or no size at all.

CDR3 protein: ASRLTGNQPQH; J gene: TRBJ1-5; CDR3 length: 11; clone size: few; V gene: TRBV10-1
CDR3 protein: ASSQSMKQTGAITGNTIY; J gene: TRBJ1-3; CDR3 length: 18; clone size: NA; V gene: TRBV23-1
CDR3 protein: ASSEYSYEQY; J gene: TRBJ2-7; CDR3 length: 10; clone size: NA; V gene: TRBV10-1
CDR3 protein: ASRQGAQVQPQH; J gene: TRBJ1-5; CDR3 length: 12; clone size: NA; V gene: TRBV6-5
CDR3 protein: ASSVALAQSLF; J gene: TRBJ2-1; CDR3 length: 11; clone size: NA; V gene: TRBV9
CDR3 protein: SAIDRDYGYT; J gene: TRBJ1-2; CDR3 length: 10; clone size: NA; V gene: TRBV20-1
CDR3 protein: ASSADRGSNQPQH; J gene: TRBJ1-5; CDR3 length: 13; clone size: NA; V gene: TRBV2
CDR3 protein: ASRLERGAGTEAF; J gene: TRBJ1-1; CDR3 length: 13; clone size: once; V gene: TRBV2
CDR3 protein: ASSHLRGPNTGELF; J gene: TRBJ2-2; CDR3 length: 14; clone size: NA; V gene: TRBV3-1/TRBV3-2
CDR3 protein: ATGGVGLNTEAF; J gene: TRBJ1-1; CDR3 length: 12; clone size: NA; V gene: TRBV6-5